A single sample gave rise to the 20 T cell receptor beta chains below, sequenced in a study of beta chain features in type 1 diabetes. Since all of the isolated RNA was reverse transcribed, expressed TCRB transcripts were what got sequenced. Produced via immunoSEQ multiplex PCR; TCRdb's table is partial and in-frame only. The sample includes some 240,000 clones, about a tenth of them seen just once. The sequenced material came from central memory CD4+ T cells from blood. These receptors all stem from a man aged 18 to 29 in good health.

The table lists this clone with a few counts. This CDR3 reads CASSSFGELFF. CDR3 sequence (DNA): TGTGCCAGCAGCTCGTTCGGGGAGCTGTTTTTT. The chain recombines TRBV5-4 with TRBJ2-2, with unresolved D. The germline V gene has CDR1 SGHNT and CDR2 YYREEE (reference sequence). Deletions cut 3 bases from V and 7 bases from J, with 4 bases between. The CDR3 length is 11 residues.

In this sample, this clone turned up a few times. V is TRBV25-1 and J is TRBJ2-5, with TRBD2 matching over 10 bases. Germline CDR1 is MGHDK and CDR2 is SYGVNS. With 1 base clipped from V and 4 bases from J, the junction kept 12 bases outside the gene matches. The CDR3 runs 18 residues. The CDR3 sequence is CASSELELAGTTRETQYF. In DNA, the CDR3 is TGTGCCAGCAGTGAATTAGAACTAGCGGGGACAACAAGAGAGACCCAGTACTTC. Drawing the rest from reference TRBV25-1 and TRBJ2-5, the complete variable domain is EADIYQTPRYLVIGTGKKITLECSQTMGHDKMYWYQQDPGMELHLIHYSYGVNSTEKGDLSSESTVSRIRTEHFPLTLESARPSHTSQYLCASSELELAGTTRETQYFGPGTRLLVL.

V is TRBV6-5 and J is TRBJ1-2, with 9 bases fitting TRBD1. With 4 bases clipped from V and 8 bases from J, the junction kept 11 bases outside the gene matches. Germline lookup yields CDR1 MNHEY and CDR2 SVGAGI. The CDR3 contains 15 residues. The CDR3 region is CASSSLHRGRGGYTF. The CDR3 coding sequence is TGTGCCAGCAGTTCCTTACACAGGGGGCGAGGCGGCTACACCTTC.

This clone has at least ten counts. The J gene is TRBJ1-1, the V gene TRBV14; 12 bases line up with TRBD1. CDR1 is SGHDN, CDR2 FVKESK, per germline. This CDR3 comprises 17 residues. V gave up 1 base and J gave up 1 base; unmatched junction bases: 4. The chain's CDR3 is CASSQAGTGGWNTEAFF. The CDR3 nucleotides are TGTGCCAGCAGCCAAGCTGGGACAGGGGGCTGGAACACTGAAGCTTTCTTT.

This clone showed up just a few times. This chain uses TRBV15 with TRBJ1-2, with D possibly being TRBD1 (6 bases). The CDR3 has 18 amino acids. Trimming stripped 0 bases from V and 0 bases from J, with 17 bases between. The germline V gene has CDR1 LNHNV and CDR2 YYDKDF (reference sequence). The chain's CDR3 is CATSRDLQGRLANYGYTF. The CDR3, as DNA: TGTGCCACCAGCAGAGATTTACAGGGCCGATTAGCTAACTATGGCTACACCTTC.

V is TRBV4-3 and J is TRBJ1-2; D is possibly TRBD1 (5 bases). CDR3 size: 17 residues. Germline CDR1 and CDR2: LGHNA and YSLEER. V was trimmed by 3 bases and J by 5 bases, leaving 22 bases between them. Written as DNA, the CDR3 is TGCGCCAGCAGCCAGAACCCGACCACGGACACCGGGTATGGCTACACCTTC. Its translation is CASSQNPTTDTGYGYTF.

This clone was picked up a small number of times. The V and J genes are TRBV5-1 and TRBJ2-1; the D gene is possibly TRBD2 (6 bases). This CDR3 is built from 14 residues. The germline gives CDR1 SGHRS, CDR2 YFSETQ. Trimming cost V 2 bases and J 6 bases, with 12 bases left between them. This chain's CDR3 is CASSFGGVSNEQFF. CDR3 in DNA: TGCGCCAGCAGCTTCGGGGGAGTGAGCAATGAGCAGTTCTTC.

This sequence joins TRBV14 and TRBJ2-1, with D perhaps TRBD2 (6 bases). The CDR3 loop spans 13 amino acids. V was clipped by 5 bases and J by 6 bases, with 11 bases between them. Germline CDR1 and CDR2: SGHDN and FVKESK. The CDR3 here is CASSDRDFNEQFF. As DNA, the CDR3 is TGTGCCAGCAGCGACCGGGACTTCAATGAGCAGTTCTTC. Complete variable domain (other parts from reference TRBV14 and TRBJ2-1): EAGVTQFPSHSVIEKGQTVTLRCDPISGHDNLYWYRRVMGKEIKFLLHFVKESKQDESGMPNNRFLAERTGGTYSTLKVQPAELEDSGVYFCASSDRDFNEQFFGPGTRLTVL.

This chain links TRBV5-4 with TRBJ2-5; D is unclear. Trimming took off 2 bases at V and 5 bases at J, with 10 bases between the two ends. The CDR3 runs 13 residues. Germline assignment: CDR1 SGHNT and CDR2 YYREEE (reference sequence). CDR3 in amino acids: CASSFLDKETQYF. DNA for the CDR3: TGTGCCAGCAGCTTCCTTGACAAGGAGACCCAGTACTTC.

The chain couples TRBV19 to TRBJ2-3; TRBD2 matches 14 bases. V shed 6 bases and J 4 bases; nucleotides not matched to a gene: 3. The CDR3 contains 15 residues. Looked up from germline, CDR1 is LNHDA and CDR2 is SQIVND (reference sequence). The chain's CDR3 is CASRRLAGGPDTQYF. CDR3 nucleotide sequence: TGTGCCAGTAGAAGACTAGCGGGGGGGCCAGATACGCAGTATTTT.

This clone has more than one count but fewer than ten. The same CDR3 arises from other DNA sequences in this sample as well. The chain has TRBV5-1 and TRBJ2-1; D uncertain. Germline values: CDR1 SGHRS, CDR2 YFSETQ. The CDR3 sequence is 13 residues long. Trimming took off 0 bases at V and 4 bases at J, with 5 bases between the two ends. The CDR3 coding sequence is TGCGCCAGCAGCTTGGACAGTTACAATGAGCAGTTCTTC. Its protein is CASSLDSYNEQFF. Filled out from reference TRBV5-1 and TRBJ2-1, the complete variable domain reads KAGVTQTPRYLIKTRGQQVTLSCSPISGHRSVSWYQQTPGQGLQFLFEYFSETQRNKGNFPGRFSGRQFSNSRSEMNVSTLELGDSALYLCASSLDSYNEQFFGPGTRLTVL.

This clone was counted a few times. The V gene is TRBV30, the J gene TRBJ1-4; D ambiguous. Germline V CDR1 and CDR2: GTSNPN, SVGIG (reference sequence). The CDR3 extends over 14 amino acids. Trimming stripped 4 bases from V and 0 bases from J, with 9 bases between. The CDR3 DNA reads as TGTGCCTGGACCTTCGACGCAACTAATGAAAAACTGTTTTTT. Translation: CAWTFDATNEKLFF.

V and J are TRBV10-3 and TRBJ2-5, with a weak D call TRBD2 (6 bases). Germline CDR1 reads ENHRY; CDR2 reads SYGVKD. CDR3 length equals 15 residues. The germline V and J ends were trimmed by 1 base and 4 bases, with 13 bases remaining between them. As DNA, the CDR3 is TGTGCCATCAGTGAGTTCGGGACTCCGGGAGAGACCCAGTACTTC. It translates to CAISEFGTPGETQYF.

V usage is TRBV30 and J usage is TRBJ2-3, with TRBD1 as a possible D gene (7 bases). V was clipped by 3 bases and J by 5 bases, with 18 bases between them. The CDR3 has 15 amino acids. Germline V gene lookup returns CDR1 GTSNPN and CDR2 SVGIG (reference sequence). The CDR3 region is CAWREGLTGRDTQYF. The CDR3, as DNA: TGTGCCTGGAGAGAGGGACTGACAGGGAGAGATACGCAGTATTTT.

This clone was observed a handful of times. V and J are TRBV6-1 and TRBJ1-2; no firm D call. CDR3 length equals 13 residues. The germline V gene encodes CDR1 MNHNS and CDR2 SASEGT. The V end lost 3 bases, the J end lost 4 bases, and 9 bases lay between the germline ends. DNA for the CDR3: TGTGCCAGCAGTGAGATGGGTACCTATGGCTACACCTTC. It encodes CASSEMGTYGYTF.

To note about this clone: One base away lies a much larger clone, so this may be a sequencing read error. The chain joins TRBV7-8 to TRBJ2-1; tentative D call: TRBD1 (5 bases). V was cut by 4 bases and J by 4 bases, with 8 bases left in between. The V gene's germline CDR1 is SGHVS and CDR2 FQNEAQ. The CDR3 loop spans 13 amino acids. The CDR3 DNA sequence: TGTGCCAGCAGCTCCGACAGATACAATGAGCAGTTCTTC. This gives the protein CASSSDRYNEQFF.

This clone was seen a few times. The gene calls are TRBV30 and TRBJ2-1; D might be TRBD2 (5 bases). Trimming took off 5 bases at V and 3 bases at J, with 14 bases between the two ends. This CDR3 comprises 14 residues. CDR1 GTSNPN and CDR2 SVGIG come from the germline V gene (reference sequence). The CDR3 loop reads CAWGRLRDYNEQFF. DNA for the CDR3: TGTGCCTGGGGGCGCTTGAGGGACTACAATGAGCAGTTCTTC.

V gene TRBV6-1 combines with J gene TRBJ2-3, with unresolved D. V lost 7 bases to trimming and J lost 4 bases, with 9 bases between them. The CDR3 length is 12 residues. CDR1 MNHNS and CDR2 SASEGT come from the germline V gene. In DNA form, the CDR3 reads TGTGCCAGCACCACGGGCCCAGATACGCAGTATTTT. The encoded protein is CASTTGPDTQYF.

This clone was detected a few times. The chain recombines TRBV29-1 with TRBJ2-1; 9 positions agree with TRBD1. Germline V gene sequence: CDR1 SQVTM, CDR2 ANQGSEA. The CDR3 extends over 14 amino acids. V shed 7 bases and J 6 bases; nucleotides not matched to a gene: 10. CDR3 region: CSAAPGQGVNEQFF. The DNA for the CDR3 is TGCAGCGCGGCTCCGGGACAGGGCGTCAATGAGCAGTTCTTC.

Only a few counts were recorded for this clone. J is TRBJ2-3 and V is TRBV5-6; 9 bases agree with TRBD1. The CDR3 loop spans 15 amino acids. Germline assignment: CDR1 SGHDT and CDR2 YYEEEE. With 4 bases clipped from V and 8 bases from J, the junction kept 11 bases outside the gene matches. The CDR3 sequence is CASSPGTGSKGTQYF. CDR3 bases: TGTGCCAGCAGCCCAGGGACAGGGAGTAAGGGTACGCAGTATTTT.